This T cell receptor beta chain was profiled in a study of CD4 T cells in relation to SARS-CoV-2 and coronaviruses. About the study: The HLA restriction of the shared crossreactive spike epitopes was mapped.

This clone was observed a few times. Unexposed donor CD4+ T cells date from about 2011-2018, before the COVID-19 pandemic. Naive and memory CD4+ T cells came from enriched cryopreserved PBMCs. Naive and memory CD4+ T cell DNA was deep-sequenced without culture. Generated by immunoSEQ multiplex PCR, the TCRdb table keeps only in-frame clones and is missing some. The table shows 60,000 to 80,000 clones, with 75% to 90% occurring only once. Sequencing used memory CD4+ T cells from PBMCs. This clonotype was sampled from a human donor in good health.

The CDR3 protein is CASSGFGTSGAEQYF. DNA of the CDR3: TGTGCCAGCAGCGGATTCGGGACTAGCGGAGCCGAGCAGTACTTC. The chain carries TRBV7-8 and TRBJ2-7; 11 bases match TRBD2. V lost 5 bases and J lost 6; bases outside the gene matches: 9. CDR3 length: 15 amino acids. Germline assignment: CDR1 SGHVS and CDR2 FQNEAQ.